The 3 T cell receptor beta chains in this list originate from one sample, sequenced in a study of blood T cell repertoires in COVID-19 (dated by TCRdb to about 2020). Libraries were made using the immunoSEQ multiplex PCR assay. What TCRdb holds here is the immuneACCESS table cut down to in-frame rearrangements. Part of the clones is not present; checked against another copy, under half of the missing clones reflect an unresolved V gene, and the others are unexplained. Across this sample there are 120,000 to 150,000 clones, with 84% seen only once. 3.9% of the sample lies in the top ten. Sequences were obtained from PBMCs or T cells enriched from blood (not recorded which). Receptor source: a man aged 45-65 years in a cohort exposed to, infected with or recovered from COVID-19 (not recorded which).

This chain joins TRBV5-1 and TRBJ2-3, with 10 bases aligning to TRBD2. With V trimmed by 7 bases and J by 2 bases, 4 bases remained unmatched. This CDR3 is 14 amino acids long. CDR1 and CDR2 (germline): SGHRS, YFSETQ. This CDR3 is CASCSGGTTDTQYF. In nucleotides, the CDR3 is TGCGCCAGCTGTAGCGGGGGGACCACAGATACGCAGTATTTT.

This rearrangement joins TRBV28 to TRBJ2-5; 9 positions match TRBD1. Germline trimming cut 5 bases from V and 0 bases from J; bases unmatched to any gene: 1. Germline V lookup: CDR1 MDHEN, CDR2 SYDVKM. The CDR3 spans 14 residues. CDR3 bases: TGTGCCAGCAGTGGGACAGGGCACCAAGAGACCCAGTACTTC. Translating it yields CASSGTGHQETQYF.

This chain joins TRBV6-1 and TRBJ2-7, with TRBD1 as a possible D gene (6 bases). Deletions cut 0 bases from V and 5 bases from J, with 14 bases between. Germline CDR1 reads MNHNS; CDR2 reads SASEGT. This CDR3 comprises 15 residues. The CDR3 DNA is TGTGCCAGCAGTGAAGCGGCAGGGGTGGGGAACGAGCAGTACTTC. Encoded protein: CASSEAAGVGNEQYF.